This TCR beta chain emerged from a study of neurological immune-mediated disorders. Sequencing runs each yielded over 190 million TCR-beta sequences from 15-18 subjects. TCRdb ran MiXCR on the 5' RACE reads and lists one entry per CDR3 protein. The sample lists roughly 62,000 distinct CDR3 sequences, about an eighth occurring once. This CDR3 contains 14 residues. V lost 3 bases and J lost 3, with 11 bases in between. Germline V gene sequence: CDR1 KGHSH, CDR2 LQKENI. The chain is built from TRBV18 and TRBJ1-2; tentative D call: TRBD1 (5 bases). The sequencing input was PBMCs. The origin of this receptor is a man in his fifties or sixties in good health. CDR3 in DNA: TGTGCCAGCTCACCTTTTAGGGGCTACTATGGCTACACCTTC. It is translated as CASSPFRGYYGYTF.